The next 5 T cell receptor beta chains were all read from a single sample in a study of cytotoxic CD8 clonotypes in ibrutinib-treated CLL. Clones were sequenced by immunoSEQ multiplex PCR, and TCRdb holds only the in-frame ones, with some missing. The sample carries some 200,000 clones, roughly 79% recorded once. Material: PBMCs, obtained after 12 months of ibrutinib treatment. Source of these receptors: a human donor with chronic lymphocytic leukemia.

The V call is TRBV30, the J call TRBJ1-5; D remains ambiguous. Trimming took off 3 bases at V and 2 bases at J, with 11 bases between the two ends. CDR1 is GTSNPN and CDR2 is SVGIG in the germline V gene (reference sequence). The CDR3 sequence is 14 residues long. The CDR3 sequence is CAWSQRNGNQPQHF. The CDR3 nucleotides are TGTGCCTGGAGCCAGAGGAACGGCAATCAGCCCCAGCATTTT.

The rearrangement uses TRBV7-9 and TRBJ2-5; D is uncertain. V shed 5 bases and J shed 5 bases, with 15 bases lying between them. The CDR3 has 14 residues. CDR1 is SEHNR and CDR2 is FQNEAQ in the germline V gene (reference sequence). CDR3 in DNA: TGTGCCAGCAGCCTTCATTTGAGAGGCGAGACCCAGTACTTC. This translates into CASSLHLRGETQYF.

This chain connects TRBV29-1 to TRBJ1-2; D might be TRBD1 (6 bases). V dropped 0 bases and J dropped 2 bases, with 19 bases sitting between them. Germline V gene lookup returns CDR1 SQVTM and CDR2 ANQGSEA. The CDR3 has 17 residues. The CDR3 sequence: CSVEDLDQQGSNYGYTF. The CDR3 region has the DNA TGCAGCGTTGAAGATCTGGACCAACAGGGCTCGAACTATGGCTACACCTTC.

The chain uses TRBV14 and TRBJ2-3; 14 bases match TRBD2. Germline values: CDR1 SGHDN, CDR2 FVKESK. The CDR3 length is 16 residues. V dropped 4 bases and J dropped 7; count of bases not matched to a gene: 7. In nucleotides, the CDR3 is TGTGCCAGCAGCCGCGGGACTAGCGGGAGCATATATACGCAGTATTTT. Amino acid sequence: CASSRGTSGSIYTQYF.

The gene calls are TRBV28 and TRBJ1-2; 7 bases align to TRBD1. Germline CDR1 reads MDHEN; CDR2 reads SYDVKM. V trimming: 4 bases; J trimming: 0 bases; junction bases outside the gene matches: 5. The CDR3 runs 15 residues. CDR3 loop: CASSSGQEANYGYTF. The CDR3, as DNA: TGTGCCAGCAGTTCCGGACAGGAAGCTAACTATGGCTACACCTTC.